This TCR beta chain is from a study of somatic mutations in cytotoxic T cells in rheumatoid arthritis. General study findings and limits: Within the rheumatoid arthritis patients, CD8+ clonality went up as age increased (Spearman r ~ 0.49). The same was not true of the healthy controls. Patients with a largest CD8+ clone exceeding 20% of CD8+ cells numbered 8 of 65.

This clone was recorded a few times. What it recognizes is unknown. Produced via immunoSEQ multiplex PCR; TCRdb's table is partial and in-frame only. The table includes around 20,000 clones, approximately 67% detected once. CDR3 length: 12 amino acids. V lost 8 bases and J 2 bases, leaving 10 bases between the germline ends. From germline, CDR1 is SNHLY and CDR2 FYNNEI. The clonotype was recovered from an adult with rheumatoid arthritis. This chain connects TRBV2 to TRBJ2-7; no clear D. The sequencing sample was made of CD8+ T cells sorted from blood. CDR3 in amino acids: CASYGLAYEQYF. The CDR3 DNA reads as TGTGCCAGCTACGGGCTGGCCTACGAGCAGTACTTC.